Following are 9 T cell receptor beta chains from one sample sequenced in a study of response to subunit inactivated influenza vaccine. From the RT-PCR reads, TCRdb called clonotypes with MiXCR, one entry per CDR3 protein. This table holds about 650,000 distinct CDR3 sequences, around 14% found once. Sequencing used PBMCs from blood, obtained about 12 days after vaccination. The receptors come from a man in his forties or fifties who received an inactivated influenza vaccine.

This clonotype has only a few counts. V gene TRBV12-3 or TRBV12-4 combines with J gene TRBJ2-5, with D perhaps matching TRBD2 (5 bases). The CDR3 is 14 residues long. V was clipped by 2 bases and J by 3 bases, with 10 bases between them. CDR3 region: CASSLSRGEETQYF. The DNA of the CDR3 is TGTGCCAGCAGTTTATCCCGGGGAGAAGAGACCCAGTACTTC.

The rearrangement uses TRBV5-1 and TRBJ2-1; TRBD1 might be the D (6 bases). V lost 4 bases and J 5 bases, leaving 13 bases between the germline ends. CDR3 length equals 14 residues. In germline, CDR1 is SGHRS, CDR2 YFSETQ. The CDR3 DNA reads TGCGCCAGCAGCCTACAGGGACCCAACAATGAGCAGTTCTTC. Encoded protein: CASSLQGPNNEQFF.

This clonotype was counted only a few times. V and J are TRBV30 and TRBJ1-5, with D maybe TRBD1 (6 bases). The ends were cut back, 2 bases at V and 4 bases at J, with 9 bases in the middle. The CDR3 runs to 13 residues. Germline V gives CDR1 GTSNPN, CDR2 SVGIG (reference sequence). The CDR3 sequence is CAWSYTGNQPQHF. For the CDR3, the DNA is TGTGCCTGGAGTTACACAGGGAATCAGCCCCAGCATTTT.

This clonotype has more than one count but fewer than ten. CDR3 nucleotide sequence: TGCAGTGCCGAAAAAGGACAGGCGTCCTATGGCTACACCTTC. It codes for CSAEKGQASYGYTF. The chain joins TRBV20-1 to TRBJ1-2, with TRBD1 matching 7 bases. This CDR3 comprises 14 residues. Looked up from germline, CDR1 is DFQATT and CDR2 is SNEGSKA (reference sequence). V dropped 6 bases and J dropped 4; count of bases not matched to a gene: 11.

The DNA of the CDR3 is TGTGCCAGCAGCGCCGGTAGCGGGAGGGCCAGCGAGCAGTACTTC. Translated: CASSAGSGRASEQYF. This chain connects TRBV9 to TRBJ2-7; 11 positions match TRBD2. Unmatched junction bases numbered 8, after V lost 3 bases and J lost 6 bases. The CDR3 runs 15 residues. Germline loops: CDR1 SGDLS, CDR2 YYNGEE.

This clonotype was recorded a few times. CDR3 residues: CASSFYRGSGELFF. For the CDR3, the DNA is TGTGCCAGCAGTTTTTACAGGGGATCCGGGGAGCTGTTTTTT. This chain uses TRBV12-3 or TRBV12-4 with TRBJ2-2, with 7 bases matching TRBD1. This CDR3 is built from 14 residues. The trim removed 3 bases at V and 6 bases at J, leaving 4 bases unmatched.

This clonotype occurred many times. The V and J genes are TRBV20-1 and TRBJ1-5, with TRBD1 identical over 7 bases. The CDR3 consists of 15 residues. From germline, CDR1 is DFQATT and CDR2 SNEGSKA (reference sequence). After removal of 6 bases from V and 1 base from J, the junction contained 9 bases not matched to a gene. The CDR3 here is CSAPLPGGSNQPQHF. The CDR3 DNA follows: TGCAGTGCCCCATTGCCAGGGGGGAGCAATCAGCCCCAGCATTTT.

This clonotype was seen more than once but under ten times. This chain connects TRBV10-3 to TRBJ2-7; 11 bases fit TRBD1. The ends lost 3 bases at V and 6 bases at J; junction bases unmatched: 7. Germline V gene data show CDR1 as ENHRY and CDR2 as SYGVKD. The CDR3 runs to 15 residues. The CDR3 sequence: CAISEGTGTGGEQYF. DNA for the CDR3: TGTGCCATCAGTGAAGGCACCGGGACAGGGGGCGAGCAGTACTTC.

This clonotype turned up a few times. This chain links TRBV7-9 with TRBJ2-1; 7 bases are shared with TRBD1. The germline V gene has CDR1 SEHNR and CDR2 FQNEAQ (reference sequence). V lost 5 bases and J lost 6; bases outside the gene matches: 4. The CDR3 has 13 residues. The CDR3 nucleotides are TGTGCCAGCAGCCAGACAGGGTCCAATGAGCAGTTCTTC. Its protein is CASSQTGSNEQFF. Full variable domain (remainder filled in from reference TRBV7-9 and TRBJ2-1): DTGVSQNPRHKITKRGQNVTFRCDPISEHNRLYWYRQTLGQGPEFLTYFQNEAQLEKSRLLSDRFSAERPKGSFSTLEIQRTEQGDSAMYLCASSQTGSNEQFFGPGTRLTVL.